The clone carrying this TCR beta chain was counted only a few times. The antigen is undetermined. In the ViraFEST assay, antigen-specific CD4+ clonotypes were identified by expansion after peptide-pool stimulation. Researchers isolated CD4+ T cells once ten to eleven days of culture had elapsed. Prior SARS-CoV-2 infection was absent in the vaccine recipients, as shown by negative nucleocapsid antibodies. The data are from a study of vaccination effects on CD4 cells after COVID-19. Study results and limitations: Sampling in the study covered few convalescent patients and included no early post-infection timepoints. Marked clonal contraction was seen late after vaccination (in both infection- and vaccine-induced clones).

The method was immunoSEQ multiplex PCR; TCRdb's version includes in-frame clones alone and lacks a portion of them. The data hold about 27,000 clones, with around three quarters observed a single time. V was clipped by 4 bases and J by 0 bases, with 12 bases between them. CDR1 MDHEN and CDR2 SYDVKM come from the germline V gene. The CDR3 contains 16 residues. The V and J genes are TRBV28 and TRBJ2-2; D tentatively fits TRBD1 or TRBD2 (5 bases each). The material was CD4+ T cells from PBMCs cultured with HCoV-NL63 spike peptides, obtained before COVID-19 vaccination. The origin of this receptor is a human donor who received a COVID-19 vaccine. The CDR3 region is CASSSRGGTNTGELFF. In DNA form, the CDR3 reads TGTGCCAGCAGTTCCCGGGGCGGAACGAACACCGGGGAGCTGTTTTTT.